Sequencing of this TCR beta chain was carried out in a study of OX40 agonist ivuxolimab in advanced cancers. Whole-study context: Patients with prior anti-PD-1, anti-PD-L1 or anti-CTLA-4 therapy were eligible; approximately 40% had some.

Individuals having autoimmune disease history or systemic immunosuppression were not enrolled. Repertoires were generated with immunoSEQ multiplex PCR, while TCRdb's copy carries only in-frame clones and drops some. This table holds over 40,000 clones, approximately 80% found once. Germline values: CDR1 SGHRS, CDR2 YFSETQ. Trimming took off 0 bases at V and 1 base at J, with 7 bases between the two ends. CDR3 size: 14 residues. The receptor was isolated from an adult with an advanced solid tumor such as melanoma, head and neck, liver or kidney cancer. The sample in question was CD4+ or CD8+ T cells sorted from blood, obtained in a trial of the OX40 agonist ivuxolimab. This chain links TRBV5-1 with TRBJ1-2; no reliable D call. The CDR3 DNA sequence: TGCGCCAGCAGCTTGGACGGGAATAACTATGGCTACACCTTC. It is translated as CASSLDGNNYGYTF.